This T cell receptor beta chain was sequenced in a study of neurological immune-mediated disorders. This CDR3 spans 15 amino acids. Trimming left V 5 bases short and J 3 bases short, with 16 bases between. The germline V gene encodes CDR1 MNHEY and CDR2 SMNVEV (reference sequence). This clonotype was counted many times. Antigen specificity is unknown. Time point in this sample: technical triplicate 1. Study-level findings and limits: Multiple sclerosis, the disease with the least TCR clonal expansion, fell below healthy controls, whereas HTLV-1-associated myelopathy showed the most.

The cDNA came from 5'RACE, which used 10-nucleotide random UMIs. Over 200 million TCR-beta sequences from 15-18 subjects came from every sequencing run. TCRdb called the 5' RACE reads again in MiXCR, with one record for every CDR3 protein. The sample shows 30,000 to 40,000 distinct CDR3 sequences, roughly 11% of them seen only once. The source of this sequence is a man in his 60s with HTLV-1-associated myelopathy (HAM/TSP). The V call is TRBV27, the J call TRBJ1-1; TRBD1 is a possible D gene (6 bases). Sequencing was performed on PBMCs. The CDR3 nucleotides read TGTGCCAGCAGTGGGAGGGGGGCTTTGGACACTGAAGCTTTCTTT. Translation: CASSGRGALDTEAFF.